The clone carrying this T cell receptor beta chain was picked up a small number of times. Its antigen remains unidentified. This CDR3 has 13 residues. Between the trimmed V and J ends, which lost 0 bases and 4 bases, there was a span of 3 bases. Germline V gene lookup returns CDR1 MNHEY and CDR2 SMNVEV (reference sequence). This record comes from a study of identical twins. Via MiXCR, TCRdb re-called the 5' RACE reads, giving one row per CDR3 protein. The table lists under 350,000 distinct CDR3 sequences, nearly 9.5% of them singletons. Study conclusions and caveats: Findings came from cross-sectional statistics, without long-term follow-up of donors.

There were only healthy Caucasians among the donors. A further study also used this sample, focusing on yellow fever vaccine responses in identical twins.

Sample: CD8+ T cells sorted from blood. This TCR came from a woman under 30 in good health. The V call is TRBV27, the J call TRBJ2-2; D unresolved. The CDR3 nucleotides read TGTGCCAGCAGTTTATCTATCACCGGGGAGCTGTTTTTT. Amino acids: CASSLSITGELFF.